A single sample gave rise to the 10 T cell receptor delta chains below, sequenced in a study of γδ T cells in repeated Plasmodium falciparum infection (dated by TCRdb to about 2021). The library was produced with multiplex PCR. The sequencing machine was an Illumina MiSeq. For TCRdb, the public reads were processed anew by CATT, and duplicate DNA sequences were folded into one row. The sample records around 57,000 delta-chain clones, around 1.8% of which are singletons. Roughly 15% of the sample is taken by the ten largest. Vgamma9/Vdelta2+ and Vdelta2-negative gammadelta T cell populations were flow-sorted from peripheral blood mononuclear cells for bulk TCR repertoire analysis. The sample comprised gamma-delta T cells from blood. The receptor source for this set is a pool of human donors (malaria-infected and uninfected, not separated).

This clone occurred a few times. This DNA's translation and the protein TCRdb lists, from a much larger clone, do not match at residue 11, likely due to a read error; the protein shown is translated from the DNA. The rearrangement joins TRDV1 to TRDJ1; TRDD3 might be the D (9 bases). TCRdb gives no J gene; it was assigned here by matching the DNA to germline. CDR1 and CDR2 from the germline V gene are TSWWSYY and QGS. The V end lost 0 bases, the J end lost 1 base, and 48 bases lay between the germline ends. The CDR3 is made up of 28 amino acids. The CDR3 is CALGELGGRVSFRASYELGDFRTDKLIF. DNA for the CDR3: TGTGCTCTTGGGGAACTAGGGGGTCGGGTCTCCTTTCGGGCTTCCTACGAGCTGGGGGATTTTCGCACCGATAAACTCATCTTT.

This clone was counted many times. This DNA's translation differs at residue 15 from TCRdb's protein, which comes from a much larger clone; a read error is likely, and the protein shown is translated from the DNA. This CDR3 reads CALGEAFFLDGRGGELIF. CDR3 in DNA: TGTGCTCTTGGGGAAGCCTTCTTCCTCGACGGGAGAGGGGGTGAACTCATCTTT. The chain couples TRDV1 to TRDJ1; D possibly corresponds to TRDD2 (6 bases). The CDR3 has 18 amino acids. Trimming removed 2 bases from V and 9 bases from J, with 28 bases in between. From germline, CDR1 is TSWWSYY and CDR2 QGS.

Notes on this clone: Translating this DNA gives a protein that differs at residue 10 from the TCRdb one, which belongs to a much larger clone; a read error is likely, and the protein shown is this translation. This sequence joins TRDV1 and TRDJ1, with 8 bases matching TRDD3. Germline V gives CDR1 TSWWSYY, CDR2 QGS. Trimming took 4 bases from V and 0 from J; bases not matched to a gene: 22. This CDR3 has 21 amino acids. CDR3 amino acids: CALGAYLPSCDLWGNTDKLIF. CDR3 DNA sequence: TGTGCTCTTGGGGCGTACCTCCCGTCCTGCGACCTCTGGGGGAACACCGATAAACTCATCTTT.

On this clone: With only one base between it and a far larger clone, this is likely a read error. The same CDR3 can be traced to other DNA sequences in this sample. This chain links TRDV1 with TRDJ3, with 8 positions matching TRDD3. Germline V gene sequence: CDR1 TSWWSYY, CDR2 QGS. CDR3 length: 22 residues. The CDR3 nucleotides read TGTGCTCTTGGGGAACTGATTTCCAGGACTGGGGGGAGCCCCTGGGACACCCGACAGATGTTCTTC. Encoded protein: CALGELISRTGGSPWDTRQMFF.

The table lists this clone with many counts. The TCRdb record carries a much larger clone's protein, which differs from this DNA's translation at residue 12; a read error is the likely cause, and the protein listed here is the DNA translation. The J gene is TRDJ1, the V gene TRDV1; 9 nucleotides match TRDD3. With 5 bases clipped from V and 10 bases from J, the junction kept 20 bases outside the gene matches. The CDR3 runs 17 residues. Germline values: CDR1 TSWWSYY, CDR2 QGS. In DNA form, the CDR3 reads TGTGCTCTTGGGCCGGATCACGCGGGGGATACTCAGGGGGGACTCATCTTT. Translating gives CALGPDHAGDTQGGLIF.

About this clone itself: A far larger clone lies a single base away; this is likely a read error. This same CDR3 is encoded by further DNA sequences in the sample. The chain recombines TRDV2 with TRDJ3, with TRDD3 matching over 7 bases. The J gene, absent from TCRdb, was called here by matching the DNA to germline. Germline V gives CDR1 GEAIGNYY, CDR2 EKD. The CDR3 consists of 18 residues. V trimming: 0 bases; J trimming: 1 base; junction bases outside the gene matches: 5. Here the CDR3 reads CACDTGGFSSWDTRQMFF. The CDR3 DNA reads TGTGCCTGTGACACCGGGGGATTTAGTTCCTGGGACACCCGACAGATGTTTTTC.

This clone was counted many times. A read error is likely here: a far larger clone is one base away. This specimen includes other DNA sequences encoding the same CDR3. Here the CDR3 DNA reads TGTGCTCTTGGGAAGGCCTCTGCGTACTGGGGGATACCCATCTTCACCGACAAACTCATCTTT. It specifies CALGKASAYWGIPIFTDKLIF. The gene calls are TRDV1 and TRDJ1, with 12 bases lining up with TRDD3. This CDR3 spans 21 amino acids. Per germline, CDR1 TSWWSYY and CDR2 QGS.

This clone was seen repeatedly, ten times or more. The amino acid sequence in TCRdb belongs to a much larger clone and departs from this DNA's translation at residue 12, likely a sequencing read error; the sequence shown is translated from the DNA. The V gene is TRDV1, the J gene TRDJ1, with D unclear. The CDR3 extends over 17 amino acids. V lost 2 bases, J lost 3 bases, and 19 bases lay in between. Germline CDR1 and CDR2: TSWWSYY and QGS. The CDR3 loop is CALGEGTRSPSPDKLIF. The CDR3 nucleotides read TGTGCTCTTGGGGAAGGAACAAGGAGCCCGTCCCCCGATAAACTCATCTTT.

The sample holds a few counts of this clone. It is likely a read error: a sequence one base away is far more abundant. Other DNA sequences in the same sample also yield this CDR3. The chain is built from TRDV1 and TRDJ1, with D perhaps matching TRDD2 (6 bases). The CDR3 has 21 amino acids. The germline V gene has CDR1 TSWWSYY and CDR2 QGS. Trimming removed 4 bases at V and 0 bases at J, with 30 bases between. The chain's CDR3 is CALGAPGNLPYMGVYTDKLIF. The CDR3 DNA reads as TGTGCTCTTGGGGCCCCGGGGAACCTTCCGTACATGGGAGTGTACACCGATAAACTCATCTTT.

This clone was recorded a few times. The chain employs TRDV2 and TRDJ1, with TRDD3 as a possible D gene (5 bases). TCRdb records no J gene; here it was assigned by comparing the DNA to germline. V lost 3 bases, J lost 0 bases, and 13 bases lay in between. From germline, CDR1 is GEAIGNYY and CDR2 EKD. The CDR3 consists of 15 residues. DNA of the CDR3: TGTGCCTGTGACCCCCTGGGCCCGTACACCGATAAACTCATCTTT. It codes for CACDPLGPYTDKLIF.